A selection of T cell receptor beta chains follows, all from one sample in a study of T cell repertoires in cytomegalovirus infection. TCRdb ran MiXCR on the reads and lists one entry per CDR3 protein. The sample includes over 200,000 distinct CDR3 sequences, roughly 13% of them seen just once. The sample comprised PBMCs. Receptors were obtained from a human donor in good health (CMV status not recorded). Some clones in this sample may be carry-over from other donors' samples. The CDR3 runs from the conserved cysteine through the conserved F or W. Each record gives: V gene, D gene, J gene, clone size, CDR3 protein, CDR3 DNA. D genes are given only for firm matches. Expanded clones get a size class; other rows say once, few or many, or leave the size out.

TRBV27,NA,TRBJ2-7,many,CASKFEGTLSYEQYF,TGTGCCAGCAAATTCGAAGGGACCCTCTCCTACGAGCAGTACTTC
TRBV28,NA,TRBJ2-2,many,CASSRGAGELFF,TGTGCCAGCAGTCGAGGGGCCGGGGAGCTGTTTTTT
TRBV12-3/TRBV12-4,NA,TRBJ2-3,few,CASMFGSSTDTQYF,TGTGCCAGCATGTTTGGATCTAGCACAGATACGCAGTATTTT
TRBV2,NA,TRBJ2-1,many,CASSGQVSPNEQFF,TGTGCCAGCAGTGGACAGGTTAGCCCGAATGAGCAGTTCTTC
TRBV20-1,TRBD2,TRBJ2-7,NA,CSASPSGSTYEQYF,TGCAGTGCTAGCCCGAGCGGGAGTACCTACGAGCAGTACTTC
TRBV4-1,NA,TRBJ1-4,many,CASSQAGVREKLFF,TGCGCCAGCAGCCAAGCAGGGGTTCGTGAAAAACTGTTTTTT
TRBV19,NA,TRBJ2-1,NA,CASSIWAGAPVNEQFF,TGTGCCAGTAGTATCTGGGCGGGGGCGCCGGTTAATGAGCAGTTCTTC
TRBV27,NA,TRBJ2-3,many,CASSWRLQGRTDTQYF,TGTGCCAGCAGTTGGAGATTACAGGGTCGCACAGATACGCAGTATTTT
TRBV29-1,NA,TRBJ2-7,few,CSVKTSFSSYEQYF,TGCAGCGTGAAGACATCCTTTTCATCCTACGAGCAGTACTTC
TRBV28,TRBD2,TRBJ2-2,NA,CASSFRGLAGNTGELFF,TGTGCCAGCAGTTTCCGGGGACTAGCGGGAAACACCGGGGAGCTGTTTTTT
TRBV2,NA,TRBJ2-6,many,CASSTRWSGANVLTF,TGTGCCAGCAGTACGAGATGGTCTGGGGCCAACGTCCTGACTTTC
TRBV4-1,TRBD1,TRBJ1-1,few,CASSQGRGLATEAFF,TGCGCCAGCAGCCAAGGAAGGGGGCTCGCCACTGAAGCTTTCTTT
TRBV3-1,NA,TRBJ1-3,NA,CASRPWDSGNTIYF,TGTGCCAGCAGACCTTGGGACTCTGGAAACACCATATATTTT
TRBV7-2,NA,TRBJ1-1,many,CASSLMGGTEAFF,TGTGCCAGCAGCTTAATGGGGGGCACTGAAGCTTTCTTT
TRBV19,TRBD1,TRBJ1-1,few,CASSITGGGEAFF,TGTGCCAGTAGTATAACAGGGGGCGGAGAAGCTTTCTTT
TRBV2,NA,TRBJ2-2,few,CASSDLGGKTGELFF,TGTGCCAGCAGTGACTTAGGCGGGAAGACCGGGGAGCTGTTTTTT
TRBV5-4,NA,TRBJ1-1,few,CATLGPARTEAFF,TGTGCCACTCTAGGCCCGGCGAGAACTGAAGCTTTCTTT
TRBV3-1,NA,TRBJ1-1,few,CASSQLGTTEAFF,TGTGCCAGCAGCCAATTGGGAACCACTGAAGCTTTCTTT
TRBV10-3,TRBD1,TRBJ2-1,NA,CAISELMRQGGNEQFF,TGTGCCATCAGTGAATTAATGAGACAGGGCGGCAATGAGCAGTTCTTC
TRBV28,TRBD2,TRBJ2-3,many,CASSLFVGLAGSGRTDTQYF,TGTGCCAGCAGTTTGTTTGTGGGACTAGCGGGGAGCGGGCGCACAGATACGCAGTATTTT
TRBV10-3,NA,TRBJ2-2,few,CAIRGADTGELFF,TGTGCCATCAGAGGGGCTGACACCGGGGAGCTGTTTTTT
TRBV3-1,TRBD2,TRBJ2-1,few,CASSQLAGAPNEQFF,TGTGCCAGCAGCCAATTAGCGGGAGCCCCCAATGAGCAGTTCTTC
TRBV7-2,NA,TRBJ2-5,many,CASSLGIYQETQYF,TGTGCCAGCAGCTTAGGGATCTACCAAGAGACCCAGTACTTC
TRBV19,NA,TRBJ2-2,few,CASIGAGTTGELFF,TGTGCCAGTATCGGTGCGGGCACCACCGGGGAGCTGTTTTTT
TRBV7-6,TRBD2,TRBJ2-5,many,CASSLVPPQRGQETQYF,TGTGCCAGCAGCTTAGTACCACCTCAGCGGGGGCAAGAGACCCAGTACTTC
TRBV5-1,NA,TRBJ2-5,many,CASSFTDRETQYF,TGCGCCAGCAGCTTTACGGACAGAGAGACCCAGTACTTC
TRBV5-1,NA,TRBJ1-1,many,CASSLALTGNTEAFF,TGCGCCAGCAGCTTGGCCTTGACAGGGAACACTGAAGCTTTCTTT
TRBV13,TRBD2,TRBJ2-1,NA,CASSPRRFSGSFNEQFF,TGTGCCAGCAGCCCCCGAAGGTTTAGCGGGTCCTTCAATGAGCAGTTCTTC
TRBV27,NA,TRBJ1-1,many,CASSFSGANTEAFF,TGTGCCAGCAGTTTTTCCGGGGCCAACACTGAAGCTTTCTTT
TRBV7-2,NA,TRBJ1-3,many,CASSIRQANTIYF,TGTGCCAGCAGCATCAGACAGGCGAACACCATATATTTT
TRBV6-1,NA,TRBJ1-1,many,CASTRSANEAFF,TGTGCCAGCACACGCAGCGCGAATGAAGCTTTCTTT
TRBV6-2/TRBV6-3,NA,TRBJ2-1,many,CASSGRFSYNEQFF,TGTGCCAGCAGCGGGAGATTCTCCTACAATGAGCAGTTCTTC
TRBV28,TRBD2,TRBJ2-7,many,CASSHVLAAYEQYF,TGTGCCAGCAGTCACGTACTAGCGGCCTACGAGCAGTACTTC
TRBV28,TRBD1,TRBJ1-1,NA,CASSLWGQGYTEAFF,TGTGCCAGCAGTTTATGGGGACAGGGGTACACTGAAGCTTTCTTT
TRBV19,NA,TRBJ2-5,NA,CASSLASSETQYF,TGTGCCAGTAGTCTGGCTAGCTCGGAGACCCAGTACTTC
TRBV14,NA,TRBJ2-5,many,CASSQDLGDPAGETQYF,TGTGCCAGCAGCCAAGATTTGGGGGACCCGGCGGGGGAGACCCAGTACTTC
TRBV29-1,NA,TRBJ1-1,NA,CSAGGGLEAFF,TGCAGCGCCGGGGGCGGTCTCGAAGCTTTCTTT
TRBV14,TRBD1,TRBJ1-1,NA,CASKRSGGTEAFF,TGTGCCAGCAAAAGGTCAGGGGGCACTGAAGCTTTCTTT
TRBV2,TRBD1,TRBJ2-5,many,CASSRGQGGETQYF,TGTGCCAGCAGTCGCGGACAGGGGGGTGAGACCCAGTACTTC
TRBV29-1,NA,TRBJ1-1,few,CSVHEGNTEAFF,TGCAGCGTTCATGAGGGGAACACTGAAGCTTTCTTT
TRBV20-1,NA,TRBJ2-4,NA,CSATSGREDKNIQYF,TGCAGTGCTACCTCCGGTCGTGAGGACAAAAACATTCAGTACTTC
TRBV6-2/TRBV6-3,NA,TRBJ2-2,many,CASTDPTGELFF,TGTGCCAGCACCGACCCCACCGGGGAGCTGTTTTTT
TRBV7-8,TRBD1,TRBJ2-4,many,CASSPRDRVDKNIQYF,TGTGCCAGCAGCCCTCGGGACAGGGTGGACAAAAACATTCAGTACTTC